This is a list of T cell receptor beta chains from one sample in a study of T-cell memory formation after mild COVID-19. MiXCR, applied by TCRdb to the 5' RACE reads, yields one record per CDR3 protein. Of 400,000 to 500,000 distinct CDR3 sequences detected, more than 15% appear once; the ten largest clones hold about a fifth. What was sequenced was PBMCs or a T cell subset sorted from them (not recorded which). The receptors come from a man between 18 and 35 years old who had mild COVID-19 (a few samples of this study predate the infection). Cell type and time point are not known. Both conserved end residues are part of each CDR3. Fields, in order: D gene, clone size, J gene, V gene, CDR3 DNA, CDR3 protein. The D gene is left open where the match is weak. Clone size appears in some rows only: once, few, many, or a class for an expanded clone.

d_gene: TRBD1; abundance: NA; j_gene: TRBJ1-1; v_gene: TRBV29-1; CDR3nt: TGCAGCGCAGGGGGAAGGATGAACACTGAAGCTTTCTTT; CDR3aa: CSAGGRMNTEAFF
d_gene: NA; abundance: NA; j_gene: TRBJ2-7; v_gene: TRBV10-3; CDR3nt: TGTGCCATCAGTGAGTCGACCAACGAGCAGTACTTC; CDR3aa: CAISESTNEQYF
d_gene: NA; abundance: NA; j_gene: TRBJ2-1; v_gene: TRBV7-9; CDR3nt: TGTGCCAGCAGCTTAACAGGGATAAACAATGAGCAGTTCTTC; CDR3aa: CASSLTGINNEQFF
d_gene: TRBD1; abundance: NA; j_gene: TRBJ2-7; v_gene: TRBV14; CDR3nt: TGTGCCAGCAGCCTTACAGGGGTCGAGCAGTACTTC; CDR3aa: CASSLTGVEQYF
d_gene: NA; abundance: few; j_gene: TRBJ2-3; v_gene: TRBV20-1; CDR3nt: TGCAGTGCTAGGCCGGGGGAGTTGACAGATACGCAGTATTTT; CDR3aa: CSARPGELTDTQYF
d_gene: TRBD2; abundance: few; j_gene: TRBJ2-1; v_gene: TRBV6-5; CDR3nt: TGTGCCAGCAGCCGCATTAGCGGGGGGGCCGGGAGCGAGCAGTTCTTC; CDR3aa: CASSRISGGAGSEQFF
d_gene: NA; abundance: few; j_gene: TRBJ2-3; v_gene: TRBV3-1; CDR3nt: TGTGCCAGCAGCCAATCTCCTGGGACAGATACGCAGTATTTT; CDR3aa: CASSQSPGTDTQYF
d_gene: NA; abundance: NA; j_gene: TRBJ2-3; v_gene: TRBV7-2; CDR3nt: TGTGCCAGCAGTTTCGACTGGAGCACAGATACGCAGTATTTT; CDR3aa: CASSFDWSTDTQYF
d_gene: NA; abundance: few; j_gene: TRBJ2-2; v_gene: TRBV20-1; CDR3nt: TGCAGTGGCCAGGGGGGGGATCTCGGGGAGCTGTTTTTT; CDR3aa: CSGQGGDLGELFF
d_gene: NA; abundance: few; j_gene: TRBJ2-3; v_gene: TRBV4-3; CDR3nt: TGCGCCAGCAGCCATAGCGGAGAGTCAGATACGCAGTATTTT; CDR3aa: CASSHSGESDTQYF
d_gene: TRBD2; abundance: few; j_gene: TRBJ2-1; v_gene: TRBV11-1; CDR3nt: TGTGCCAGCAGCGGGGCGACTAGCGGGGGGAACAATGAGCAGTTCTTC; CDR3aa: CASSGATSGGNNEQFF
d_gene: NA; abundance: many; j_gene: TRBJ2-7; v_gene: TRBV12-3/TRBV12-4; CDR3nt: TGTGCCAGCAGTTTAGCAGGCGGCTCCTACGAGCAGTACTTC; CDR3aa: CASSLAGGSYEQYF
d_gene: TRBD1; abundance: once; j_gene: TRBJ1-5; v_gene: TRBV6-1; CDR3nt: TGTGCCAGCAGTGAACTTCGCAGGGGGCGCGGTCAGCCCCAGCATTTT; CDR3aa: CASSELRRGRGQPQHF
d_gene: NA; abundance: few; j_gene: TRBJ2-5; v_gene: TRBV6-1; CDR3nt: TGTGCCAGCAGTGAACTCTCGACAACTCCTCAAGAGACCCAGTACTTC; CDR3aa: CASSELSTTPQETQYF
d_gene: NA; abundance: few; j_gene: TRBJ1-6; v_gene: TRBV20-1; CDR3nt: TGCAGTGCCCAGCGCGGTCTACGGAATTCACCCCTCCACTTT; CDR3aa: CSAQRGLRNSPLHF
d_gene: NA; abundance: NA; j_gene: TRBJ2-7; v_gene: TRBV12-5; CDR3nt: TGTGCTAGTGGTCCCCCTCGGGGAGAGCAGTACTTC; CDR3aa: CASGPPRGEQYF
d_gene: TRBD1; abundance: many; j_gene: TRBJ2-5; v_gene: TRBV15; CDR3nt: TGTGCCACCAGCAGAGAGAAACCGGGACAGGGAAGGATGGAGACCCAGTACTTC; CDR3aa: CATSREKPGQGRMETQYF
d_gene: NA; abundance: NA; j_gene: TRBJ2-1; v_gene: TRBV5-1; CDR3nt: TGCGCCAGCAGCTGGAACCTCGCGGAGCAGTTCTTC; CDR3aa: CASSWNLAEQFF
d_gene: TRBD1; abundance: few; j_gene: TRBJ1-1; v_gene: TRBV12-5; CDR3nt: TGTGCTAGTGGTTTGGACCGGACAGGGGGCTTGGCTGAAGCTTTCTTT; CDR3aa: CASGLDRTGGLAEAFF
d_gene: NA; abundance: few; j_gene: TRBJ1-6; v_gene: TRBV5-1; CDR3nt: TGCGCCAGCAGCGCAGGGAACTCACCCCTCCACTTT; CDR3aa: CASSAGNSPLHF
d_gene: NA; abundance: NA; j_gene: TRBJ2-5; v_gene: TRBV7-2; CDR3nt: TGTGCCAGCAGCTACCGGGGCCAAGAGACCCAGTACTTC; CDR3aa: CASSYRGQETQYF
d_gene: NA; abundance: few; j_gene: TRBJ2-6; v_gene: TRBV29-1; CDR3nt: TGCAGCGTGCCGGGACTGGTCTCTGGGGCCAACGTCCTGACTTTC; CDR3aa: CSVPGLVSGANVLTF
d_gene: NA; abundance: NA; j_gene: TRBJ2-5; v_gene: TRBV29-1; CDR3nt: TGCAGCGTAGGGGGGGACAGCCAAGAGACCCAGTACTTC; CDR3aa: CSVGGDSQETQYF
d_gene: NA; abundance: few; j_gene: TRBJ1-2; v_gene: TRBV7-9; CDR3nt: TGTGCCAGCAGCTCCCGCCCCGACCCGGGTGAGGGCTACACCTTC; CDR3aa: CASSSRPDPGEGYTF
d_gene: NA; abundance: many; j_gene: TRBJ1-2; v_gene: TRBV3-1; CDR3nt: TGTGCCAGCAGCCAAGATTCCGGGGGGCTTTATGGCTACACCTTC; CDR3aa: CASSQDSGGLYGYTF
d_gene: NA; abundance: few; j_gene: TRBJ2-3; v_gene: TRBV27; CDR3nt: TGTGCCAGCATAGGGTTTGGCGGGGGCACAGATACGCAGTATTTT; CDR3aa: CASIGFGGGTDTQYF
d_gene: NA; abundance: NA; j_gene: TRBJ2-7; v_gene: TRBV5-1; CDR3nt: TGCGCCAGCAGCTCGAGAGACCCGGGGTACGAGCAGTACTTC; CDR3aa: CASSSRDPGYEQYF
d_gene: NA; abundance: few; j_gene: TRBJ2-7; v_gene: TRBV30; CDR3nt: TGTGCCTGGAGTGCACGCGTCGGTCAACGGACCTACGAGCAGTACTTC; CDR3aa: CAWSARVGQRTYEQYF
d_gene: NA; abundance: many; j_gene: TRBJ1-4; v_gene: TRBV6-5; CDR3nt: TGTGCCAGCAGTTACTCGAAAATTCCTGGGTCGAATGAAAAACTGTTTTTT; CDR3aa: CASSYSKIPGSNEKLFF
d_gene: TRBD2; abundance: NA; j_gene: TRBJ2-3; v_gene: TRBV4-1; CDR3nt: TGCGCCAGCAGCCAAGCTTCGGGGACTAGCGCGCAGTATTTT; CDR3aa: CASSQASGTSAQYF
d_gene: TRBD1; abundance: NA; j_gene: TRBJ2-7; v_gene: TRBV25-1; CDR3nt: TGTGCCAGCAGTGCCCCGCCGGGACAGGGGGATTACGAGCAGTACTTC; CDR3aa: CASSAPPGQGDYEQYF
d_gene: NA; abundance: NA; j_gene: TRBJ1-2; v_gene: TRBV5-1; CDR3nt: TGCGCCAGCAGGATGTCGGGGATAAGCTATGGCTACACCTTC; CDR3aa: CASRMSGISYGYTF
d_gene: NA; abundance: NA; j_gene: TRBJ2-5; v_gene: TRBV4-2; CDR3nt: TGTGCCAGCAGCCCTACGAAGGGACGCGAGACCCAGTACTTC; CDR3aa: CASSPTKGRETQYF
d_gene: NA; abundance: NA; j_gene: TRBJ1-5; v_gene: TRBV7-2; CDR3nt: TGTGCCAGCAGCCCCCGACAGTGGGCAAATCAGCCCCAGCATTTT; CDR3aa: CASSPRQWANQPQHF
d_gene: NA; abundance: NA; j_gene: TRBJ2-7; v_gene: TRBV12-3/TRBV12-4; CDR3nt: TGTGCCAGCAGTTTACGGCCAGAGCCGTTATACGAGCAGTACTTC; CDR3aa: CASSLRPEPLYEQYF
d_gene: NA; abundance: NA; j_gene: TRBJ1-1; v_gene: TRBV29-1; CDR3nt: TGCAGCGTTGCCGGACCTATCAACACTGAAGCTTTCTTT; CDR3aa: CSVAGPINTEAFF
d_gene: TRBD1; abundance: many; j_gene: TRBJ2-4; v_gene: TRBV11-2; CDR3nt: TGTGCCAGCAGCTTTGACAGGGTTTCGACCAAAAACATTCAGTACTTC; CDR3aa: CASSFDRVSTKNIQYF
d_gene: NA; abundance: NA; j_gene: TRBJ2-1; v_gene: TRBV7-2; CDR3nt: TGTGCCAGCAGCTCTTCCCCACCAACCGTCGGTGAGCAGTTCTTC; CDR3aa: CASSSSPPTVGEQFF
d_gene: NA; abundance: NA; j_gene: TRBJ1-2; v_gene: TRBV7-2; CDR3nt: TGTGCTTCTCTGACGTATAACTATGGCTACACCTTC; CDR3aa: CASLTYNYGYTF
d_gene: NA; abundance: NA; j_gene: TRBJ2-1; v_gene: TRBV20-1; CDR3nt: TGCAGTGCCCGGGACGCAAGCTCCTACAATGAGCAGTTCTTC; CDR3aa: CSARDASSYNEQFF
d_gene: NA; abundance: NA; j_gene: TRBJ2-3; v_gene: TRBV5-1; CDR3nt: TGCGCCAGCAGCCCTGAACGACAGGACACAGATACGCAGTATTTT; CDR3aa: CASSPERQDTDTQYF
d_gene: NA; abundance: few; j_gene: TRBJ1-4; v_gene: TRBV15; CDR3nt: TGTGCCACCAGCAGAGTATCCGGAAATGAAAAACTGTTTTTT; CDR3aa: CATSRVSGNEKLFF
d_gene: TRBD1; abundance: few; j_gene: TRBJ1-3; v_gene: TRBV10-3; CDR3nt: TGTGCCATCAGGGGACAGGCCTCTGGAAACACCATATATTTT; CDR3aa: CAIRGQASGNTIYF
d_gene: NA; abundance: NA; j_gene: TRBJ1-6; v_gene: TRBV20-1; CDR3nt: TGCAGTGCTAGCCGGACAGATAATTCACCCCTCCACTTT; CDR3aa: CSASRTDNSPLHF
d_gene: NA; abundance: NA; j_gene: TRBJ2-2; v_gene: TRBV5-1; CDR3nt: TGCGCCAGCAGCTTGAGTCGGGCAAACACCGGGGAGCTGTTTTTT; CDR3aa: CASSLSRANTGELFF
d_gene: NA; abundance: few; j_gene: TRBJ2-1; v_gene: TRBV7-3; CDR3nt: TGTGCCAGCAGCCCTGACAGAGACAATGAGCAGTTCTTC; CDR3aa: CASSPDRDNEQFF
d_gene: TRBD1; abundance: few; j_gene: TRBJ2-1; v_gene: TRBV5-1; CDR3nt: TGCGCCAGCAGCGGAGGACAGGGGGCATCCAATGAGCAGTTCTTC; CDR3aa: CASSGGQGASNEQFF
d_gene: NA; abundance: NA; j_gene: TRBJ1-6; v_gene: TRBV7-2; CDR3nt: TGTGCCAGCAGCTTAGATGCAGGGAAGTCACCCCTCCACTTT; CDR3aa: CASSLDAGKSPLHF
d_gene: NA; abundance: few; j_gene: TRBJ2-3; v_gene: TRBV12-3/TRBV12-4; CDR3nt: TGTGCCAGCAGCACGGGGACTCCCCCAGATACGCAGTATTTT; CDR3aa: CASSTGTPPDTQYF
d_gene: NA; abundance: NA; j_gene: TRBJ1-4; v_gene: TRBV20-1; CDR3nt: TGCAGTGCTAGAGATGCGGCAGCAACTAATGAAAAACTGTTTTTT; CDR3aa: CSARDAAATNEKLFF
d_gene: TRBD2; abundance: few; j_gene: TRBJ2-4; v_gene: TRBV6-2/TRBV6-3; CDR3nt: TGTGCCAGCAGAAAACTAGCGGGGGGTCCCTTAGCCAAAAACATTCAGTACTTC; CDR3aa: CASRKLAGGPLAKNIQYF